This TCR beta chain is from a study of PD-1 blockade in classical Hodgkin lymphoma (dated by TCRdb to 2020 to 2022). For the study in its entirety: Nivolumab dosing was 3 mg/kg intravenously every 2 weeks, continuing until either disease progression or unacceptable toxicity. To define a peripheral blood immune signature of response to PD-1 blockade in classical Hodgkin lymphoma, the study combined TCR beta sequencing with CyTOF. On the study overall, not on this receptor specifically: Among trial patients, those achieving complete response had baseline diversity similar to that of newly diagnosed patients, while diversity was significantly lower in partial responders and progressors. Lower diversity was seen in patients whose nivolumab began less than 1 year after ASCT, and these patients were left out of later analyses so that immune reconstitution would not confound the results. Baseline TCR diversity was reported as lower in newly diagnosed patients than in healthy donors, and lower still in relapsed/refractory patients. CD4+ but not CD8+ TCR diversity rose significantly by C4D1 (p=0.0027 vs p=0.16), most apparent in complete responders (p=0.02). The study was limited to a single clinical trial cohort, and causes of repertoire differences, possibly disease activity or prior therapy, remained undefined.

V loses 7 bases at its end and J loses 7 bases; junction bases beyond the gene matches: 6. From the cysteine up to the phenylalanine, the CDR3 has a length of 13 residues. The DNA shown is the 39-base CDR3, in frame from base 1. The germline V gene (reference sequence) supplies CDR1 LNHDA and CDR2 SQIVND. A word on this clone: Its antigen is currently not known. Base qualities are not provided; no much larger clone lies one nucleotide away.

What the time point label conveys for this sample: cycle 2 day 1 (C2D1) of nivolumab. Every trial patient had relapsed following autologous stem cell transplantation, and prior brentuximab vedotin exposure was what differed among cohorts A, B and C. The trial cohort was composed of over 50 patients with relapsed/refractory classical Hodgkin lymphoma, for whom complete response, partial response or progressive disease was recorded as best overall response. Single-agent nivolumab was administered to trial patients in the multi-cohort phase II CheckMate 205 trial. An independent review committee assessed best overall response by applying the 2007 International Working Group response criteria. PBMCs from the trial were collected at three points: immediately before nivolumab initiation (C1D1), and during therapy at cycle 2 day 1 and cycle 4 day 1. Peripheral blood was collected in 8 mL Vacutainer Cell Preparation Tubes, from which PBMCs were isolated by centrifugation and then cryopreserved.

Genomic DNA was extracted with the Qiagen DNeasy kit from unsorted PBMCs and from negatively selected CD4+ and CD8+ fractions. Amplification of TCR beta CDR3 regions was done by immunoSEQ multiplex PCR with primers that anneal to V and J segments. A synthetic immune receptor repertoire was used to minimize amplification bias, and remaining bias was computationally removed after sequencing. Under the source paper's analysis protocol: Repertoire diversity was quantified as the Shannon entropy index using custom Python scripts. Unsorted, CD4+ and CD8+ repertoires were analyzed separately, except for combined analyses in which CD4+ and CD8+ sequences were merged in silico. A clone counted as expanded when the clone's frequency after treatment rose at least 2-fold relative to C1D1, and clones undetected at baseline were given a pseudocount of 0.5. Clones with 0 or 1 copy at C1D1 were defined as singleton clones, while clones with 2 or more copies were defined as non-singleton clones. Clones expanded in unsorted samples were annotated as CD4+, CD8+ or unknown by matching protein sequences in sorted samples from the same patient. Wilcoxon tests were applied to paired samples to test diversity changes from C1D1 to C4D1. TCRdb stores this immuneACCESS table with in-frame sequences only. Part of the clones is absent; in the studies checked, under half of the shortfall reflects unresolved V genes, and no reason is known for the rest. V, J and clone size were drawn from that table, and D and trimming were deduced from the DNA. The sample table records 35,000 to 40,000 clones; around 88% of these occur just once. About 7.4% of the sample lies in the top ten.

The chain was built from TRBV19 and TRBJ2-1, with TRBD2 matching 8 junction bases. The receptor comes from a human donor with classical Hodgkin lymphoma. Sample: peripheral blood mononuclear cells (PBMCs), taken before the second cycle of nivolumab. CDR3 sequence: CASNAGLGNEQFF. The nucleotides read TGTGCCAGTAATGCGGGACTAGGGAATGAGCAGTTCTTC.